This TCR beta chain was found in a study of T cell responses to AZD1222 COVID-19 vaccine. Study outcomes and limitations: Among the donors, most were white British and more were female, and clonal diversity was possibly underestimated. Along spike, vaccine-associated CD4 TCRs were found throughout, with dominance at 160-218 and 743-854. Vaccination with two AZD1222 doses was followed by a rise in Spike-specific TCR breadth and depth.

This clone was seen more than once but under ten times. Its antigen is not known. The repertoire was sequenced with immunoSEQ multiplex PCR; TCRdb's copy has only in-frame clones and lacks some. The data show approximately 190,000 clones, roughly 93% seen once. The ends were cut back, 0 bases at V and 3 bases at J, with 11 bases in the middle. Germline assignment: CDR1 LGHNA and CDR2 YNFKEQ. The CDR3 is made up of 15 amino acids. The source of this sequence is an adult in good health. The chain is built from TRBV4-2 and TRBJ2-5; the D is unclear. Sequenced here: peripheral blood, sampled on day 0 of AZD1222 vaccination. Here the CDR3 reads CASSQDPRPEETQYF. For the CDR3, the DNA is TGTGCCAGCAGCCAAGACCCCCGGCCGGAAGAGACCCAGTACTTC.